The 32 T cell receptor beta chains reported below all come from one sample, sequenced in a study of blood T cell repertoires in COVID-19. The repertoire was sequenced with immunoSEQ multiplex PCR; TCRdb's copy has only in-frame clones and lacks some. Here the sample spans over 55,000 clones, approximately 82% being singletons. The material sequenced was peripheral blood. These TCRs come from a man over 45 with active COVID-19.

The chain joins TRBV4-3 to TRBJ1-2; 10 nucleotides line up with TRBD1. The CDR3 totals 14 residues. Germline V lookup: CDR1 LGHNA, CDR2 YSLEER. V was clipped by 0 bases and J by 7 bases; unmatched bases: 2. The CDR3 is CASSQDRQGAGYTF. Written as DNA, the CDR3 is TGCGCCAGCAGCCAAGACCGACAGGGGGCTGGCTACACCTTC.

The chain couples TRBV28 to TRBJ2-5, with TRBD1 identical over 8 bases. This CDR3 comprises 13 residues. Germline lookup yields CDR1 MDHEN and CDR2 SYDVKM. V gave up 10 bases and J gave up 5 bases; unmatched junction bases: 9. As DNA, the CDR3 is TGTGCCACCCTGCGGGGACAGGAGGAGACCCAGTACTTC. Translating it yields CATLRGQEETQYF.

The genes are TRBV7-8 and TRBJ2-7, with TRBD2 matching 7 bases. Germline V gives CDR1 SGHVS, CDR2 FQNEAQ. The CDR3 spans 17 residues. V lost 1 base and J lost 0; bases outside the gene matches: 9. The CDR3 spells CASSLGGSGASSYEQYF. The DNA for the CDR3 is TGTGCCAGCAGCTTAGGGGGCAGCGGGGCCAGCTCCTACGAGCAGTACTTC.

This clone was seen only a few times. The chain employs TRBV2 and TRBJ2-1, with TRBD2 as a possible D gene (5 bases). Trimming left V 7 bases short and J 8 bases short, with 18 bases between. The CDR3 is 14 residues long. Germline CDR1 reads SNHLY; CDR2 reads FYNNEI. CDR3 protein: CASISKRDSDEQFF. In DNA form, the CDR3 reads TGTGCCAGCATCTCAAAAAGAGATAGCGATGAGCAGTTCTTC. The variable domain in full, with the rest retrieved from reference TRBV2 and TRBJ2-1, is EPEVTQTPSHQVTQMGQEVILRCVPISNHLYFYWYRQILGQKVEFLVSFYNNEISEKSEIFDDQFSVERPDGSNFTLKIRSTKLEDSAMYFCASISKRDSDEQFFGPGTRLTVL.

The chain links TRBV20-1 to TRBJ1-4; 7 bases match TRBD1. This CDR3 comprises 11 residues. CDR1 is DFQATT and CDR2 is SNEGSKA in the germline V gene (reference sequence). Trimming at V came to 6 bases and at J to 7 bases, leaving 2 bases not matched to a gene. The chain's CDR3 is CSAGDSEKLFF. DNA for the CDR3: TGCAGTGCAGGGGACAGTGAAAAACTGTTTTTT.

The DNA for the CDR3 is TGCGCCAGCAGCCAAGATCACAGGGGGCGCTTCACAGATACGCAGTATTTT. Its protein is CASSQDHRGRFTDTQYF. The rearrangement joins TRBV4-3 to TRBJ2-3; the match to TRBD1 covers 9 bases. The germline V gene has CDR1 LGHNA and CDR2 YSLEER. Trimming took 0 bases from V and 2 from J; bases not matched to a gene: 6. The CDR3 runs 17 residues.

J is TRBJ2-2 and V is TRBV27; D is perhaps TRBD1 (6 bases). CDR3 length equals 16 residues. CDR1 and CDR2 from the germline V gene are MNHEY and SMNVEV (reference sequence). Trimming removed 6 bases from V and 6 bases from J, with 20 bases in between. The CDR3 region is CASRSLVGAVAGELFF. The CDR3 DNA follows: TGTGCCAGCAGATCTCTAGTGGGGGCGGTTGCCGGGGAGCTGTTTTTT.

In DNA, the CDR3 is TGTGCCAGCAGTTACTCGACAGGGGAAAAACTGTTTTTT. It is translated as CASSYSTGEKLFF. This chain uses TRBV6-5 with TRBJ1-4; 7 positions match TRBD1. Germline V gene lookup returns CDR1 MNHEY and CDR2 SVGAGI. The CDR3 consists of 13 residues. The trim removed 0 bases at V and 8 bases at J, leaving 0 bases unmatched.

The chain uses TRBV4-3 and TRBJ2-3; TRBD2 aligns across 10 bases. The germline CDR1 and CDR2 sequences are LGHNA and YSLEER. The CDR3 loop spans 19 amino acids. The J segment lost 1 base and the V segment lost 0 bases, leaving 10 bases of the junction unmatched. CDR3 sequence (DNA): TGCGCCAGCAGCCAAGATTTCAAACGAGCGGGAGGGGGCACAGATACGCAGTATTTT. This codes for CASSQDFKRAGGGTDTQYF.

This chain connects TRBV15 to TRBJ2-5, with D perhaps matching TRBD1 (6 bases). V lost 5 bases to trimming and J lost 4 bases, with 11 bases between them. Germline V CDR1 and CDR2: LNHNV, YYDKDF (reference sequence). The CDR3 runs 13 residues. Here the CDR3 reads CATSRDRSETQYF. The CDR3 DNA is TGTGCCACCAGCCGTGACAGGTCAGAGACCCAGTACTTC.

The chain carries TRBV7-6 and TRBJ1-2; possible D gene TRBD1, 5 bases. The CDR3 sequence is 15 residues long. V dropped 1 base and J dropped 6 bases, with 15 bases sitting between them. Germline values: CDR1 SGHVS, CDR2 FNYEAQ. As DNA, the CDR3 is TGTGCCAGCAGCTTAGTGCCAGGGAATCGAGATGGCTACACCTTC. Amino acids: CASSLVPGNRDGYTF.

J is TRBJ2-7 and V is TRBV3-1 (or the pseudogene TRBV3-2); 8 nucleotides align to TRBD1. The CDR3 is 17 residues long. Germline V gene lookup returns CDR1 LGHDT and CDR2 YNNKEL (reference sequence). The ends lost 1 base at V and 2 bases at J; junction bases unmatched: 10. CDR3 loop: CASSQVLGTGDPYEQYF. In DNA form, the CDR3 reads TGTGCCAGCAGCCAAGTGCTCGGGACAGGTGACCCCTACGAGCAGTACTTC.

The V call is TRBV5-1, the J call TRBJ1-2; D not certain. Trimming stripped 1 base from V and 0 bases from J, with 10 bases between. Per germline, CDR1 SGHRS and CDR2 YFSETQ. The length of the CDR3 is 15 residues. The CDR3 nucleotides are TGCGCCAGCAGCTTGAATGGGAGAGCTAACTATGGCTACACCTTC. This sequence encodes CASSLNGRANYGYTF.

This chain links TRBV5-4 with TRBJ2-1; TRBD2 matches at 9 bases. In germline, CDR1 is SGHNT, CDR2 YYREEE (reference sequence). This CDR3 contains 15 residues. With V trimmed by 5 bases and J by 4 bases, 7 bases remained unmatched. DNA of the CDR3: TGTGCCAGCAGACCTAGCGGGGCCGTATACAATGAGCAGTTCTTC. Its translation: CASRPSGAVYNEQFF. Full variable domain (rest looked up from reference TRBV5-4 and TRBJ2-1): ETGVTQSPTHLIKTRGQQVTLRCSSQSGHNTVSWYQQALGQGPQFIFQYYREEENGRGNFPPRFSGLQFPNYSSELNVNALELDDSALYLCASRPSGAVYNEQFFGPGTRLTVL.

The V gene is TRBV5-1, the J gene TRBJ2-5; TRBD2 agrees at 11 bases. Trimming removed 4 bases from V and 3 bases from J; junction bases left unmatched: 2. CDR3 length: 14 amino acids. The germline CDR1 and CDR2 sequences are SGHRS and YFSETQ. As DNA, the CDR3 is TGCGCCAGCAGCGCGACTAGCGGGAAAGAGACCCAGTACTTC. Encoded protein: CASSATSGKETQYF.

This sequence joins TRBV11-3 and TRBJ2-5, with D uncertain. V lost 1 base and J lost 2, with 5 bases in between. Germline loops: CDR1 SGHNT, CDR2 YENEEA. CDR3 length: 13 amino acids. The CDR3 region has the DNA TGTGCCAGCAGCTTAGGCAGTCAAGAGACCCAGTACTTC. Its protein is CASSLGSQETQYF. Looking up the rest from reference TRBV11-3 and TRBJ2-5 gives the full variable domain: EAGVVQSPRYKIIEKKQPVAFWCNPISGHNTLYWYLQNLGQGPELLIRYENEEAVDDSQLPKDRFSAERLKGVDSTLKIQPAELGDSAVYLCASSLGSQETQYFGPGTRLLVL.

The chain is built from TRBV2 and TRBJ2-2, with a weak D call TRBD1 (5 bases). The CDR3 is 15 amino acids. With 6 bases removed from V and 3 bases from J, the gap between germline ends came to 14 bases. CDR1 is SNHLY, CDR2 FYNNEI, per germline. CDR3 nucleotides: TGTGCCAGCAGGACCCAAGGGGTGGACACCGGGGAGCTGTTTTTT. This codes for CASRTQGVDTGELFF.

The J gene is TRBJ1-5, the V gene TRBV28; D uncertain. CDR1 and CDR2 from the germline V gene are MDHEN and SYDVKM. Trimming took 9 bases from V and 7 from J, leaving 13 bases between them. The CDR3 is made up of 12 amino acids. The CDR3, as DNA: TGTGCCAGTGGGCCACTCAACCAGCCCCAGCATTTT. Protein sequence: CASGPLNQPQHF.

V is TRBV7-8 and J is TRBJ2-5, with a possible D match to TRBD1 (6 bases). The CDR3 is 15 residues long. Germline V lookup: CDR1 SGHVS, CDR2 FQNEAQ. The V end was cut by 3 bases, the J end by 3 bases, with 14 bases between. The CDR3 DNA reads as TGTGCCAGCAGCTTGGTTCAGTACAGGGAAGAGACCCAGTACTTC. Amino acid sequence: CASSLVQYREETQYF.

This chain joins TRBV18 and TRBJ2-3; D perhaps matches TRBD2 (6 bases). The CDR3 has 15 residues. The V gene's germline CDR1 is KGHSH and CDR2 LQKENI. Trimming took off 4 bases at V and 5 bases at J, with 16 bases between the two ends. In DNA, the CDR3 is TGTGCCAGCTCACTTCCGGGAGCCCTAGGAGATACGCAGTATTTT. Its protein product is CASSLPGALGDTQYF.

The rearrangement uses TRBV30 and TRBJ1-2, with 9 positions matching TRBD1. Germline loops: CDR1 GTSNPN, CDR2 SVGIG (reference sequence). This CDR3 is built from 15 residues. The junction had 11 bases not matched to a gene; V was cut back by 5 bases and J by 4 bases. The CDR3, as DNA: TGTGCCTGGGAGGTTGTGAGGACAGGGGCCTATGGCTACACCTTC. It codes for CAWEVVRTGAYGYTF.

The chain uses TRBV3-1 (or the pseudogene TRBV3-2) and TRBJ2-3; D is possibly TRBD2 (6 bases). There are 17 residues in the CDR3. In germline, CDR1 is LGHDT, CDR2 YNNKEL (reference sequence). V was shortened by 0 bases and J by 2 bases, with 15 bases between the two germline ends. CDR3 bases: TGTGCCAGCAGCCAAGAATACGGCGGGGCCTTCACAGATACGCAGTATTTT. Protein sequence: CASSQEYGGAFTDTQYF.

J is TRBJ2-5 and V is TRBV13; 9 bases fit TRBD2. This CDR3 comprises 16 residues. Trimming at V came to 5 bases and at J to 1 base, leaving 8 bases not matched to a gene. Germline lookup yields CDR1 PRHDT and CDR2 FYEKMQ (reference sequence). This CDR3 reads CASSTGLAGGQETQYF. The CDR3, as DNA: TGTGCCAGCAGCACGGGACTAGCTGGTGGCCAAGAGACCCAGTACTTC.

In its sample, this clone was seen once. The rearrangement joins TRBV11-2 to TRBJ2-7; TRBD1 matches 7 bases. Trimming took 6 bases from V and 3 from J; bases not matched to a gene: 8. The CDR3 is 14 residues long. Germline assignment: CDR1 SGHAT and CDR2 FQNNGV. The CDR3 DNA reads TGTGCCAGCAGTTGGGACAGCCCAAACTACGAGCAGTACTTC. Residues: CASSWDSPNYEQYF.

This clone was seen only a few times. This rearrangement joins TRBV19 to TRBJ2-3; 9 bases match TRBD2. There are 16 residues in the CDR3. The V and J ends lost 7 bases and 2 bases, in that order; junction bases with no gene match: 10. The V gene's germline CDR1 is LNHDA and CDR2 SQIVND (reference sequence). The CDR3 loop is CASTSRRGGTTDTQYF. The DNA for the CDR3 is TGTGCCAGTACCTCGAGGCGGGGGGGAACCACAGATACGCAGTATTTT.

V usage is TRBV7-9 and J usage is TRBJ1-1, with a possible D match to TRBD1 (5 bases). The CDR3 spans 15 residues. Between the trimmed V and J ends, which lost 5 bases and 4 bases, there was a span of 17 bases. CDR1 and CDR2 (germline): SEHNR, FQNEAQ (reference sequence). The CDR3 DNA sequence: TGTGCCAGCAGCGTCGGGGGAGCCGTCGGCACTGAAGCTTTCTTT. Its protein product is CASSVGGAVGTEAFF.

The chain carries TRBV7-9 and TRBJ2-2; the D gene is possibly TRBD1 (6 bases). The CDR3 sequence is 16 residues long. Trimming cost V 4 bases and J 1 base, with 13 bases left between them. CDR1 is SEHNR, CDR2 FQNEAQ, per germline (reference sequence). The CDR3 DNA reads TGTGCCAGCAGCTCTCAGGGGAAAGGGAACACCGGGGAGCTGTTTTTT. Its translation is CASSSQGKGNTGELFF. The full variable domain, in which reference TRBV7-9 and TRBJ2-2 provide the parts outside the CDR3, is DTGVSQNPRHKITKRGQNVTFRCDPISEHNRLYWYRQTLGQGPEFLTYFQNEAQLEKSRLLSDRFSAERPKGSFSTLEIQRTEQGDSAMYLCASSSQGKGNTGELFFGEGSRLTVL.

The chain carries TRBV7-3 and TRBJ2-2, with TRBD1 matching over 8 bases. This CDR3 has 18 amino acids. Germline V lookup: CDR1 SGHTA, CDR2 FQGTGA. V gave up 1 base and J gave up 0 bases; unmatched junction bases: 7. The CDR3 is CASSLRGAGGPNTGELFF. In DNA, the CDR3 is TGTGCCAGCAGCTTAAGGGGCGCAGGGGGCCCGAACACCGGGGAGCTGTTTTTT.

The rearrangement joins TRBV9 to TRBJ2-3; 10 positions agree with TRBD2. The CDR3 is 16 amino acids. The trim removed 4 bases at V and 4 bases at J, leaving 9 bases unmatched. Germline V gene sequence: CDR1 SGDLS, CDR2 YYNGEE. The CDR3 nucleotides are TGTGCCAGCAGCCCTTGGGAAGCGGGGGGGCCAGATACGCAGTATTTT. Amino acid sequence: CASSPWEAGGPDTQYF.

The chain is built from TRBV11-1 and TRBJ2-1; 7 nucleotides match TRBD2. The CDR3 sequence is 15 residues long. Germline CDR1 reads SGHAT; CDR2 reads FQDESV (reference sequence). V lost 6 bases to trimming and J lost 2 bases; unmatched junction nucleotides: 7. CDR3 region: CASSYRDYAYNEQFF. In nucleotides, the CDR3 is TGTGCCAGCAGTTACCGGGACTACGCCTACAATGAGCAGTTCTTC.

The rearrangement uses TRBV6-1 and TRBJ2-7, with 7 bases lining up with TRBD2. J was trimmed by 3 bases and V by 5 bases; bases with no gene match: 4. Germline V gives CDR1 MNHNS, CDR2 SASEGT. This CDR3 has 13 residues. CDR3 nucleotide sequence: TGTGCCAGCAGTCTGCGGGAGAACTACGAGCAGTACTTC. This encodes CASSLRENYEQYF.

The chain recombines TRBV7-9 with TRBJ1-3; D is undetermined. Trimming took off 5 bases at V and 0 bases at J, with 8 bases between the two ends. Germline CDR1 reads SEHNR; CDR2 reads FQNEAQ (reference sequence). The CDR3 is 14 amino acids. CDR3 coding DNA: TGTGCCAGCAGCGCTGGGAGCTCTGGAAACACCATATATTTT. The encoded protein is CASSAGSSGNTIYF.